This T cell receptor (beta chain) was captured by sequencing in a study of shared clonotypes between healthy human individuals. Across the study: For every donor, three CD4 naive, three CD4 memory, two CD8 naive and one CD8 memory plates were used. Study-wide results and limits: Depth of sequencing was expected to influence donor clonotype sharing. The four-donor shared clonotypes exceeded non-shared clonotypes in generation probability, with non-shared ones scoring lower.

The trim removed 3 bases at V and 1 base at J, leaving 3 bases unmatched. The CDR3 loop spans 15 amino acids. Looked up from germline, CDR1 is SGHRS and CDR2 is YFSETQ. Caucasian adults living in Nashville, Tennessee, provided all samples. The method was immunoSEQ multiplex PCR; TCRdb's version includes in-frame clones alone and lacks a portion of them. In the table there are some 630,000 clones, approximately 75% of which are singletons. With regard to this clone: The antigen is undetermined.

Specimen: memory CD4+ T cells sorted from blood. Sample subset: CD45RA-negative fraction. The V and J genes are TRBV5-1 and TRBJ2-1, with 8 bases aligning to TRBD2. The clonotype was recovered from a woman younger than 45 in good health. CDR3 protein: CASSYTSGSYNEQFF. CDR3 nucleotide sequence: TGCGCCAGCAGCTACACTAGCGGATCCTACAATGAGCAGTTCTTC.